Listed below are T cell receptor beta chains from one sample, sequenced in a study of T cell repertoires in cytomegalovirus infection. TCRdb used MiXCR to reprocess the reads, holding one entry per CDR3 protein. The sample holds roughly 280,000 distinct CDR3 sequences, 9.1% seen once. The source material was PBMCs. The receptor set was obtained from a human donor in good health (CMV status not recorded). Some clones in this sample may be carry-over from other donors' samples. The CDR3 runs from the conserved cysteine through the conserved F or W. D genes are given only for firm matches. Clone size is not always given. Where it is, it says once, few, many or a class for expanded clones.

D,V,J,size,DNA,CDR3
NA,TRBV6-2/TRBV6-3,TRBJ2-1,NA,TGTGCCAGCAGTTACCCCTCCGGACTCGAGCAGTTCTTC,CASSYPSGLEQFF
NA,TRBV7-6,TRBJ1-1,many,TGTGCCAGCAGCTTAGTCGAGCACCTGGGTAGCACTGAAGCTTTCTTT,CASSLVEHLGSTEAFF
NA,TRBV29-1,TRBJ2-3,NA,TGCAGCGTTGAAGGGGGTTACAGGAGCACAGATACGCAGTATTTT,CSVEGGYRSTDTQYF
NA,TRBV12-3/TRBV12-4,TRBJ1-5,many,TGTGCCAGCAGTTTAGCAGGGGCAAAGCCCCAGCATTTT,CASSLAGAKPQHF
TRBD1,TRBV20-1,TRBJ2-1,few,TGCAGTGCCCTACAGGGGGCCTCCTACAATGAGCAGTTCTTC,CSALQGASYNEQFF
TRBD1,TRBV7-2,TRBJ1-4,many,TGTGCCAGCAGCTCCGGAAACAGGGGGAGGACTAATGAAAAACTGTTTTTT,CASSSGNRGRTNEKLFF
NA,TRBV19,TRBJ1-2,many,TGTGCCAGTAGTCCCTCTTTCATATGGCCGAGTGGTGCATTACGGGGCTACACCTTC,CASSPSFIWPSGALRGYTF
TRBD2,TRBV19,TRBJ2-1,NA,TGTGCCAGTAGTTCCTTAGCGGGAGTCCTGGGGAATGAGCAGTTCTTC,CASSSLAGVLGNEQFF
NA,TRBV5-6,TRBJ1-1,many,TGTGCCAGCAGCTGGGGCCCCAGGTCCCCCACTGAAGCTTTCTTT,CASSWGPRSPTEAFF
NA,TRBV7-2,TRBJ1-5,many,TGTGCCAGCAGCACACTCGGGGCCGGGAGCAATCAGCCCCAGCATTTT,CASSTLGAGSNQPQHF
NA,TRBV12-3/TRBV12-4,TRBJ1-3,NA,TGTGCCAGCAGTCCGACAGTAGTCCCTGGAAACACCATATATTTT,CASSPTVVPGNTIYF
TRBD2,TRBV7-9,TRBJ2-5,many,TGTGCCAGCAGCTCCCCTCGGGGGGGACAAGAGACCCAGTACTTC,CASSSPRGGQETQYF
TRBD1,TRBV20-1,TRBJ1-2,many,TGCAGTGCTAGACCCGAGCAGGGGGACTATGGCTACACCTTC,CSARPEQGDYGYTF
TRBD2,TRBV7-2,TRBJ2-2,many,TGTGCCAGCAGCTTTGGACTAGCTGGGGAGCTGTTTTTT,CASSFGLAGELFF
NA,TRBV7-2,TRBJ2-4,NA,TGTGCCAGCAGCTTTGGGGGGGGGGCGGGGGCCAAAAACATTCAGTACTTC,CASSFGGGAGAKNIQYF
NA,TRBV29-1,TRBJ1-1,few,TGCAGCGCCTCGCCCCCTAAAAGGACCACTGAAGCTTTCTTT,CSASPPKRTTEAFF
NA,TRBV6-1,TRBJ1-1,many,TGTGCCAGCAGTAAGGAGGGGGTGAACACTGAAGCTTTCTTT,CASSKEGVNTEAFF